This T cell receptor (beta chain) was sequenced for a study of T-cell reconstitution after alpha-beta-depleted transplantation in children (dated by TCRdb to about 2016). With regard to the full study: The study quantitatively tracked T-cell immune reconstitution after TCRalphabeta/CD19-depleted allogeneic hematopoietic cell transplantation in children using TCR repertoire profiling.

The method was PCR. The run used an Illumina HiSeq 2500. TCR library preparation used molecular barcoding, with unique molecular identifiers applied to normalize quantification of the TCRbeta repertoire. TCRdb ran its own pipeline on the public reads, namely fastp trimming at Q25 and MiXCR clone calling, and kept in-frame beta chains. Entries are consolidated by CDR3 protein sequence, retaining the most common genes and DNA. This sample is represented by over 150,000 distinct CDR3 sequences; more than 9.5% of them were singletons. Around 14% of the sample lies in the top ten. What the study reported, not specific to this receptor: The apparently early alphabetaT-cell count recovery about two months after transplant was reportedly dependent on only several hundred rapidly expanded clones derived from non-depleted graft cells. Over subsequent months, a decline in hyperexpanded clone frequencies was noted, and after one year, T-cell counts and TCRbeta diversity were mostly ascribed to newly produced T cells. In some patients, the high TCRbeta diversity seen at day 60 was put down to recipient T cells and intrathymic progenitors that had survived conditioning.

The sample's treatment or condition, from its label and the paper: allogeneic hematopoietic cell transplantation with graft depleted of TCRalphabeta T cells and CD19 B cells. TCRalphabeta/CD19-depleted allogeneic hematopoietic cell grafts were given to the transplant recipients, all of whom were children. This clonotype was seen many times. The specificity of this receptor is unknown. No base quality information exists; no much larger clone differs at one position. The source is a boy between 2 and 10 years old with acute myeloid leukemia, due to receive a stem cell transplant. The material sequenced was PBMCs, taken before TCRalphabeta/CD19-depleted stem cell transplant.

Here is the DNA: TGCGCCAGCAGCGTAGGGACGGCGAGTTACGAGCAGTACTTC. This yields the protein CASSVGTASYEQYF. The receptor chain draws on TRBV5-1 and TRBJ2-7, with the D call perhaps TRBD1 or TRBD2, as 5 bases match in each case. CDR3 length: 14 amino acids, cysteine to phenylalanine. This entry keeps only the CDR3 DNA: 42 bases, framed from base 1. The germline V gene provides CDR1 SGHRS and CDR2 YFSETQ. V and J are truncated by 4 bases and 4 bases respectively, leaving an intervening sequence of 15 bases.